A selection of T cell receptor beta chains follows, all from one sample in a study of cytomegalovirus exposure and HLA in healthy donors. Here immunoSEQ multiplex PCR was the method, and the copy in TCRdb shows in-frame clones only, minus some. The sample records around 180,000 clones, less than 80% being singletons. Material: PBMCs. These receptor sequences come from a woman in her thirties or forties in good health and CMV-seronegative. Both conserved end residues are part of each CDR3. D genes are given only for firm matches. Size values are once, few and many counts, or a class for expanded clones, and some rows have none.

V,J,size,D,CDR3,DNA
TRBV27,TRBJ2-2,-,-,CASSQYTGELFF,TGTGCCAGCAGTCAATACACCGGGGAGCTGTTTTTT
TRBV7-2,TRBJ2-7,-,TRBD2,CASSTSGSSGNVYEQYF,TGTGCCAGCAGCACGAGCGGGTCTAGCGGGAACGTGTACGAGCAGTACTTC
TRBV5-1,TRBJ2-1,-,-,CASSITGNEQFF,TGCGCCAGCAGCATAACGGGGAATGAGCAGTTCTTC
TRBV30,TRBJ2-1,-,TRBD2,CAWTGLGAYNEQFF,TGTGCCTGGACGGGACTAGGGGCCTACAATGAGCAGTTCTTC
TRBV9,TRBJ2-1,few,-,CASSAPHQRAMREQFF,TGTGCCAGCAGCGCCCCTCATCAGCGGGCGATGAGAGAGCAGTTCTTC
TRBV9,TRBJ1-2,-,TRBD1,CASSVLQGTGSLYGYTF,TGTGCCAGCAGCGTATTACAAGGGACAGGGTCCCTCTATGGCTACACCTTC
TRBV11-2,TRBJ2-5,-,TRBD2,CASSLGASGGAGETQYF,TGTGCCAGCAGCTTAGGAGCTAGCGGGGGGGCCGGAGAGACCCAGTACTTC
TRBV19,TRBJ2-7,-,TRBD1,CASSISGTGIYEQYF,TGTGCCAGTAGTATTTCCGGGACAGGGATCTACGAGCAGTACTTC
TRBV19,TRBJ1-5,-,-,CASSISTGYNQPQHF,TGTGCCAGTAGTATATCGACAGGTTACAATCAGCCCCAGCATTTT
TRBV5-1,TRBJ2-7,-,TRBD1,CASSLAFTTGTYEQYF,TGCGCCAGCAGCTTGGCCTTCACGACAGGGACCTACGAGCAGTACTTC
TRBV7-6,TRBJ2-7,-,TRBD2,CASSRGGLDEQYF,TGTGCCAGCTCACGGGGAGGGCTGGACGAGCAGTACTTC
TRBV27,TRBJ1-2,-,-,CASSWATGTHPLGYTF,TGTGCCAGCAGTTGGGCGACAGGTACCCATCCGTTGGGCTACACCTTC
TRBV7-8,TRBJ2-4,-,-,CASSLARPGVGQNIQYF,TGTGCCAGCAGCTTGGCACGACCAGGGGTAGGCCAAAACATTCAGTACTTC
TRBV30,TRBJ1-6,-,-,CAWSVTASSYNSPLHF,TGTGCCTGGAGTGTAACTGCGAGCTCCTATAATTCACCCCTCCACTTT
TRBV6-6,TRBJ1-2,few,-,CASIPQGPAYGYTF,TGTGCCAGCATTCCTCAGGGGCCCGCCTATGGCTACACCTTC
TRBV5-1,TRBJ2-5,-,TRBD2,CASSGGRGLAGEYGKQETQYF,TGCGCCAGCTCAGGGGGCAGGGGGCTAGCGGGGGAATATGGAAAACAAGAGACCCAGTACTTC
TRBV5-1,TRBJ1-1,-,TRBD1,CASSLRGQGRSGTEAFF,TGCGCCAGCAGCTTGAGGGGACAGGGAAGGAGCGGCACTGAAGCTTTCTTT
TRBV27,TRBJ1-2,-,TRBD1,CASRLRQGYGYTF,TGTGCCAGCAGGCTTAGACAGGGTTATGGCTACACCTTC
TRBV6-1,TRBJ2-2,once,TRBD1,CASKTGVGDTGELFF,TGTGCCAGCAAGACAGGGGTGGGGGACACCGGGGAGCTGTTTTTT
TRBV5-1,TRBJ2-1,-,-,CASSLTRGGVTYNEQFF,TGCGCCAGCAGCTTGACTAGGGGCGGGGTGACCTACAATGAGCAGTTCTTC
TRBV19,TRBJ1-6,-,TRBD1,CASSAGTGGGPLHF,TGTGCCAGTAGCGCCGGGACAGGGGGTGGTCCCCTCCACTTT
TRBV28,TRBJ1-2,few,-,CASSLGGYGYTF,TGTGCCAGCAGTTTGGGGGGGTATGGCTACACCTTC
TRBV28,TRBJ1-2,-,-,CASSLALTAYGYTF,TGTGCCAGCAGTTTGGCCCTGACAGCCTATGGCTACACCTTC
TRBV5-1,TRBJ2-1,-,-,CASSLGLGGPYSYNEQFF,TGCGCCAGCAGCCTGGGATTGGGGGGTCCCTACTCCTACAATGAGCAGTTCTTC
TRBV25-1,TRBJ2-5,-,TRBD2,CASSFGTSGIETQYF,TGTGCCAGCAGTTTCGGGACTAGCGGGATTGAGACCCAGTACTTC
TRBV28,TRBJ1-1,-,-,CASSLGGGNTEAFF,TGTGCCAGCAGTTTAGGGGGCGGGAACACTGAAGCTTTCTTT
TRBV7-2,TRBJ2-5,-,-,CASSLVGAQETQYF,TGTGCCAGCAGCTTAGTGGGAGCACAAGAGACCCAGTACTTC
TRBV6-5,TRBJ1-1,-,TRBD1,CASGTGKKSEAFF,TGTGCCAGCGGGACAGGGAAGAAATCTGAAGCTTTCTTT
TRBV18,TRBJ2-1,-,-,CASSPQDEQFF,TGTGCCAGCTCACCTCAGGATGAGCAGTTCTTC
TRBV19,TRBJ1-2,-,TRBD1,CASSSYGTGRDGYTF,TGTGCCAGTAGTTCATATGGGACAGGGAGAGATGGCTACACCTTC
TRBV19,TRBJ1-1,-,-,CASSITPLSNTEAFF,TGTGCCAGTAGTATCACTCCCCTATCGAACACTGAAGCTTTCTTT
TRBV5-1,TRBJ2-7,-,-,CASSLATGEQYF,TGCGCCAGCAGCTTGGCCACGGGCGAGCAGTACTTC
TRBV7-2,TRBJ1-2,-,TRBD1,CASTKRTGQKPYGYTF,TGTGCCAGCACCAAAAGGACGGGACAGAAACCCTATGGCTACACCTTC
TRBV19,TRBJ2-5,-,TRBD1,CASSIGTGAGETQYF,TGTGCCAGTAGTATTGGGACAGGGGCCGGGGAGACCCAGTACTTC
TRBV5-1,TRBJ2-2,-,-,CASSLSGVNTGELFF,TGCGCCAGCAGCTTGTCGGGTGTTAACACCGGGGAGCTGTTTTTT
TRBV5-1,TRBJ2-1,-,TRBD1,CASSLMQGARGEQFF,TGCGCCAGCAGCTTAATGCAGGGGGCGCGAGGTGAGCAGTTCTTC
TRBV27,TRBJ2-5,-,-,CASSLSRQEETQYF,TGTGCCAGCAGTTTATCGCGACAGGAAGAGACCCAGTACTTC
TRBV6-5,TRBJ2-7,-,-,CASSSQAYEQYF,TGTGCCAGCAGCTCACAGGCTTACGAGCAGTACTTC
TRBV5-4,TRBJ2-7,few,-,CASSLGTSGTYEQYF,TGTGCCAGCAGCTTGGGAACCTCAGGCACCTACGAGCAGTACTTC